There are a few counts of the clone carrying this T cell receptor beta chain. The germline V gene encodes CDR1 WSHSY and CDR2 SAAADI. This CDR3 comprises 14 residues. The ends were cut back, 4 bases at V and 5 bases at J, with 14 bases in the middle. The data stem from a study of T cells in Graves' hyperthyroidism and ophthalmopathy. Amplification of TCR beta CDR3 regions used RNA as the template. The HTBI primer set drove a first-round RT-PCR of the TCR CDR3. TCRdb independently ran MiXCR on the multiplex PCR reads; one entry per CDR3 protein. The repertoire holds approximately 400,000 distinct CDR3 sequences, with under 20% as singletons.

The TCR sequence derives from a man aged 18 to 29 with Graves' ophthalmopathy. V usage is TRBV10-2 and J usage is TRBJ1-1, with D maybe TRBD1 (6 bases). Source material: blood. For the CDR3, the DNA is TGCGCCAGCAGTGTAATCGGGCAGGGGACTGAAGCTTTCTTT. This encodes CASSVIGQGTEAFF.